The source of this T cell receptor (beta chain) is a study of cytomegalovirus exposure and HLA in healthy donors. This clone appeared a single time. Its antigen is undetermined. Study observations and caveats: Confirmation was obtained in vitro that a few CMV-associated chains are specific for CMV antigens. According to a later analysis, most TCR beta chains associated with CMV appeared HLA-restricted. TCR beta sequences reportedly predicted most subjects' HLA-A and HLA-B alleles accurately.

Amplification used 60 Vbeta primers and 13 Jbeta primers. Clones were read by immunoSEQ multiplex PCR, and TCRdb kept only the in-frame ones, dropping some. The sample has 110,000 or so clones, 70% to 80% seen once. After removal of 1 base from V and 5 bases from J, the junction contained 0 bases not matched to a gene. Germline V lookup: CDR1 SGHDT, CDR2 YYEEEE. CDR3 length: 12 amino acids. The chain is built from TRBV5-6 and TRBJ2-7; 7 bases fit TRBD1. This clonotype was obtained from a woman aged 40 to 49 in good health and CMV-seropositive. The sample taken for sequencing was PBMCs. The CDR3: CASSLTGDEQYF. Written as DNA, the CDR3 is TGTGCCAGCAGCTTGACAGGGGACGAGCAGTACTTC.